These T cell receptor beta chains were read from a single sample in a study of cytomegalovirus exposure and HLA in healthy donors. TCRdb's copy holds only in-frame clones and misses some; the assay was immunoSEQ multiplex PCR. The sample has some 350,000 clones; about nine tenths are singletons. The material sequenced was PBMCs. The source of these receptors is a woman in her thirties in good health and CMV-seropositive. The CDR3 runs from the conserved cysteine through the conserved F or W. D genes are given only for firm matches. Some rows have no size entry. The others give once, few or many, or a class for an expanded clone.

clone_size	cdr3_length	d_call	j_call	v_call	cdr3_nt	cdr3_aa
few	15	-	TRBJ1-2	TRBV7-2	TGTGCCAGCAGCTTAGCGCAAGCCGGGTTATCGGTCTACACCTTC	CASSLAQAGLSVYTF
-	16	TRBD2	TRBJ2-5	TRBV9	TGTGCCAGCAGCGTACACCGAGCGGGGGGGCAAGAGACCCAGTACTTC	CASSVHRAGGQETQYF
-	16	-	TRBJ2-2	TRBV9	TGTGCCAGCAGCGCCTGGGGCTCCAGGAACACCGGGGAGCTGTTTTTT	CASSAWGSRNTGELFF
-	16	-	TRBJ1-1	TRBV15	TGTGCCACCAGCCCCCGGGCAGGGAAGGGCAACACTGAAGCTTTCTTT	CATSPRAGKGNTEAFF
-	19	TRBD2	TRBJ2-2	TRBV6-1	TGTGCCAGCAGTGAATCACCTTTAGCGGGAGGGGCGAACACCGGGGAGCTGTTTTTT	CASSESPLAGGANTGELFF
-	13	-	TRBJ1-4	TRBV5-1	TGCGCCAGCAGCTTGGACAGTAGTGAAAAACTGTTTTTT	CASSLDSSEKLFF
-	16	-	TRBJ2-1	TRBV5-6	TGTGCCAGCAGCTTGGGGGGCGCAGGATGGTACAATGAGCAGTTCTTC	CASSLGGAGWYNEQFF
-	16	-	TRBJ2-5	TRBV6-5	TGTGCCAGCAGTTACACGACCGGACGTAACCAAGAGACCCAGTACTTC	CASSYTTGRNQETQYF
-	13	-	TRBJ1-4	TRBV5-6	TGTGCCAGCAGCTTCGGACGAAATGAAAAACTGTTTTTT	CASSFGRNEKLFF
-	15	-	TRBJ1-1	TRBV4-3	TGCGCCAGCAGCGCGCGGGGGACCGGGACGTATGAAGCTTTCTTT	CASSARGTGTYEAFF
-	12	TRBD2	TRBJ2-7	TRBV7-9	TGTGCCTCCGGGACTAACCCCTACGAGCAGTACTTC	CASGTNPYEQYF
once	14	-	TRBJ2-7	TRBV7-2	TGTGCCAGCAGCTTAGGCCCAGCCTCCTACGAGCAGTACTTC	CASSLGPASYEQYF
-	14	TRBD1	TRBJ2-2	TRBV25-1	TGTGCCAGCAGGGGACAGGGGGCGCACGGGGAGCTGTTTTTT	CASRGQGAHGELFF
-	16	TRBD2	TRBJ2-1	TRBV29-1	TGCAGCGTTACGGGACTAGCGGGAGGTTGGGACAATGAGCAGTTCTTC	CSVTGLAGGWDNEQFF
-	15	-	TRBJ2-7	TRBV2	TGTGCCAGCAGTGATCCTACAGGGTTGGGGTACGAGCAGTACTTC	CASSDPTGLGYEQYF
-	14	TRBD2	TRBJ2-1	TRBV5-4	TGTGCCAGCAGGTACGGGGGGGCCGGCAATGAGCAGTTCTTC	CASRYGGAGNEQFF
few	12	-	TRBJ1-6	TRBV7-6	TGTGCCAGCAGTCCGGGGGGGAGGCCCCTCCACTTT	CASSPGGRPLHF